This is a list of T cell receptor beta chains from one sample in a study of post-analysis software for immune sequencing data. TCRdb recomputed calls from the PCR reads with MiXCR, one row per CDR3 protein. This table has fewer than 700,000 distinct CDR3 sequences, roughly 46% appearing once. Sequencing input: blood. The source of these receptors is a girl aged 10 to 17 with multiple sclerosis. Both conserved end residues are part of each CDR3. Fields, in order: V gene, J gene, D gene, clone size, CDR3 DNA, CDR3 protein. D genes are given only for firm matches. The size entry is marked missing in some rows and otherwise reads once, few, many or a size class.

TRBV6-1,TRBJ1-1,.,.,TGTGCCAGCAGTGAACTTCGGGGGAGAGACACTGAAGCTTTCTTT,CASSELRGRDTEAFF
TRBV12-3/TRBV12-4,TRBJ1-4,TRBD1,few,TGTGCCAGCAGCCGCCCTCAGGGGGGGTGGGGTGAAAAACTGTTTTTT,CASSRPQGGWGEKLFF
TRBV3-1,TRBJ1-1,TRBD1,few,TGTGCCAGCAGCCGGACAGGGGGTAAGGCTGAAGCTTTCTTT,CASSRTGGKAEAFF
TRBV6-6,TRBJ2-1,TRBD2,.,TGTGCCAGCAGCCCCCCTAAGCGGGGGATGTACAATGAGCAGTTCTTC,CASSPPKRGMYNEQFF
TRBV29-1,TRBJ1-4,.,.,TGCAGCGTGACTAAAGGGGCTGTTGAAAAACTGTTTTTT,CSVTKGAVEKLFF
TRBV12-3/TRBV12-4,TRBJ2-1,.,.,TGTGCCAGCAGTTTGGGAGAGGTCGATGAGCAGTTCTTC,CASSLGEVDEQFF
TRBV9,TRBJ2-3,.,few,TGTGCCAGCACCACTCGGGGGCTCGGCACAGATACGCAGTATTTT,CASTTRGLGTDTQYF
TRBV20-1,TRBJ2-7,.,.,TGCAGTGCTAGACCTCAGAAGGGGGGCGGGTACGAGCAGTACTTC,CSARPQKGGGYEQYF
TRBV5-1,TRBJ2-1,TRBD2,few,TGCGCCAGCACTTGGGGTAGCGGGCCTGGGGATGAGCAGTTCTTC,CASTWGSGPGDEQFF
TRBV12-3/TRBV12-4,TRBJ2-7,.,few,TGTGCCAGCAGTTTAACAGTGCCCTACGAGCAGTACTTC,CASSLTVPYEQYF
TRBV12-3/TRBV12-4,TRBJ2-1,.,.,TGTGCCAGCAGCTTGATTGCTCCTGAGCAGTTCTTC,CASSLIAPEQFF
TRBV7-9,TRBJ2-6,.,.,TGTGCCAGCAGCCTCGGGGGCGGGGCTGGGGCCAACGTCCTGACTTTC,CASSLGGGAGANVLTF
TRBV5-1,TRBJ2-5,TRBD2,.,TGCGCCAGCAGCTTGCGCGCGCTAGCGGGAGCCATAAAAGAGACCCAGTACTTC,CASSLRALAGAIKETQYF
TRBV11-3,TRBJ2-3,TRBD2,.,TGTGCCAGCAGCTCCTTCCGGGAGGTCACAGATACGCAGTATTTT,CASSSFREVTDTQYF
TRBV7-2,TRBJ2-3,.,.,TGTGCCAGCAGCCAGTTAGAAGTGCGGGGTACGCAGTATTTT,CASSQLEVRGTQYF
TRBV29-1,TRBJ2-1,TRBD2,.,TGCAGCGTTGAACCCTGGGGTAGCGGGGTCTACAATGAGCAGTTCTTC,CSVEPWGSGVYNEQFF
TRBV5-1,TRBJ2-7,.,few,TGCGCCAACAGCTTATCCGGGGGTCAGTACGAGCAGTACTTC,CANSLSGGQYEQYF
TRBV5-1,TRBJ2-3,.,.,TGCGCCAGCAGACCCTCTAGCACAGATACGCAGTATTTT,CASRPSSTDTQYF
TRBV11-3,TRBJ2-7,.,.,TGTGCCAGCAGCCTTCTTAGGCTCTACGAGCAGTACTTC,CASSLLRLYEQYF
TRBV29-1,TRBJ2-2,TRBD1,few,TGCGGCGCCACAGGGGCCACCGGGGAGCTGTTTTTT,CGATGATGELFF
TRBV5-1,TRBJ2-3,.,.,TGCGCCAACAGCTTGAGCGGCACAGATACGCAGTATTTT,CANSLSGTDTQYF
TRBV15,TRBJ2-1,.,few,TGTGCCACCAGCAGAGATCGAAAGGGTGGCGAGCAGTTCTTC,CATSRDRKGGEQFF
TRBV2,TRBJ1-5,TRBD1,.,TGTGCCAGCAGGAACAGGGGGAGCAATCAGCCCCAGCATTTT,CASRNRGSNQPQHF
TRBV2,TRBJ1-2,.,.,TGTGCCAGCAGTGACAGCAGGGCCATTTATGGCTACACCTTC,CASSDSRAIYGYTF
TRBV5-4,TRBJ2-1,TRBD2,.,TGTGCCAGCAGCTCATCCGGGACTAGCGGGAGGATCAATGAGCAGTTCTTC,CASSSSGTSGRINEQFF
TRBV19,TRBJ1-5,.,.,TGTGCCAGTAGTTTGAAGAGGGACGGGAGCAATCAGCCCCAGCATTTT,CASSLKRDGSNQPQHF
TRBV10-2,TRBJ2-3,TRBD2,few,TGCGCCAGCAGTGCTAGCGGGAGAGATACGCAGTATTTT,CASSASGRDTQYF
TRBV6-6,TRBJ1-1,.,.,TGTGCCAGCAGTTACTCGATCGGTCTGAACACTGAAGCTTTCTTT,CASSYSIGLNTEAFF
TRBV4-1,TRBJ1-2,.,.,TGCGCCAGCAGCCAAGTAGTCAGGACCTCCGGAGGCTACACCTTC,CASSQVVRTSGGYTF
TRBV6-5,TRBJ2-3,.,.,TGTGCCAGCAGTTACTCAAACAGGGAGGATACGCAGTATTTT,CASSYSNREDTQYF
TRBV27,TRBJ2-1,.,.,TGTGCCAGCAGTTTATCCGGTTCACAGCCTTACAATGAGCAGTTCTTC,CASSLSGSQPYNEQFF
TRBV6-1,TRBJ1-5,TRBD1,.,TGTGCCAGCGTGAGGGACAGGGTGCACCAGCCCCAGCATTTT,CASVRDRVHQPQHF
TRBV5-1,TRBJ2-5,.,.,TGCGCCAGCAGCTTGGCCGGTCCTAGTCGTGAGACCCAGTACTTC,CASSLAGPSRETQYF
TRBV10-2,TRBJ2-7,TRBD2,few,TGCGCCAGCAGGGGACTAGCGGGGGGCCTACCAACCTACGAGCAGTACTTC,CASRGLAGGLPTYEQYF
TRBV15,TRBJ2-7,TRBD2,few,TGTGCCACCAGGCGGAATGCGGGGGGCTCCTACGAGCAGTACTTC,CATRRNAGGSYEQYF
TRBV4-1,TRBJ2-7,.,.,TGCGCCAGCAGCCAAGATATCGGGGAGAGTCGGTCCTACGAGCAGTACTTC,CASSQDIGESRSYEQYF
TRBV10-3,TRBJ2-7,.,.,TGTGCCATCAGTGGGACATACGATTACGGGCAGTACTTC,CAISGTYDYGQYF
TRBV20-1,TRBJ2-7,.,many,TGCAGTGCTAGAGGTTCCGATGGGGGAGTGACTGAGCAGTACTTC,CSARGSDGGVTEQYF
TRBV2,TRBJ2-4,.,.,TGTGCCAGCCGAGGCGTAGCCAAAAACATTCAGTACTTC,CASRGVAKNIQYF
TRBV20-1,TRBJ1-2,.,.,TGCAGTGCCAAAAGGGTTGGGGACTATGGCTACACCTTC,CSAKRVGDYGYTF
TRBV27,TRBJ2-6,TRBD1,few,TGTGCCAGCAGTTTATTAGGGACAGGGGGCTCTGGGGCCAACGTCCTGACTTTC,CASSLLGTGGSGANVLTF
TRBV6-5,TRBJ2-5,TRBD2,.,TGTGCCAGCAGCCTTGCGGGGGGGCCAGATAGGCAGTACTTC,CASSLAGGPDRQYF
TRBV10-3,TRBJ1-2,.,.,TGTGCCATCAGCTCACAGGGAAACTATGGCTACACCTTC,CAISSQGNYGYTF
TRBV20-1,TRBJ1-2,.,few,TGCAGTGCTGCGGACAGCTCACCCTATGGCTACACCTTC,CSAADSSPYGYTF
TRBV4-1,TRBJ2-5,.,.,TGCACCAGCAGCCAAAGGCGCGGAGTGAGAGAGACCCAGTACTTC,CTSSQRRGVRETQYF
TRBV20-1,TRBJ1-6,TRBD1,.,TGCAGTGCTAGAGAAGACAGGGGCTATTCACCCCTCCACTTT,CSAREDRGYSPLHF
TRBV5-1,TRBJ2-5,.,few,TGCGCCAGCGGCGAGGCGGGGTCCGGGTCCCAGTACTTC,CASGEAGSGSQYF
TRBV28,TRBJ2-6,.,few,TGTGCCAGCAGGGGGCCTGGGGGGGCCAACGTCCTGACTTTC,CASRGPGGANVLTF
TRBV12-3/TRBV12-4,TRBJ2-7,TRBD2,.,TGTGCCAGCGGTTTGACCCTGCTACGGACTAGCGTCGGCGAGCAGTACTTC,CASGLTLLRTSVGEQYF
TRBV6-1,TRBJ2-1,.,.,TGTGCCAGCAGCCCTAGCAGGGAGACGGATGAGCAGTTCTTC,CASSPSRETDEQFF
TRBV5-1,TRBJ2-1,.,.,TGCGCCAGCAGCTGGAACGGGGCTGAGCAGTTCTTC,CASSWNGAEQFF
TRBV20-1,TRBJ1-5,TRBD1,few,TGCAGTGCTAGACTGCAGGGGACAGGCAATCAGCCCCAGCATTTT,CSARLQGTGNQPQHF
TRBV9,TRBJ1-4,.,.,TGTGCCAGCAGCGTCACGTCTAGAGGGGAAAAACTGTTTTTT,CASSVTSRGEKLFF
TRBV5-6,TRBJ1-2,.,.,TGTGCCAGCAGCTTGGCCATTCCAGGGGCCGGTGGCTACACCTTC,CASSLAIPGAGGYTF
TRBV12-3/TRBV12-4,TRBJ2-7,TRBD1,.,TGTGCCAGCAGGGGGACAGCATCCCCCTACGAGCAGTACTTC,CASRGTASPYEQYF
TRBV9,TRBJ1-5,.,.,TGTGCCAGCAGCGTAGAGGCAGGCCGAAATCAGCCCCAGCATTTT,CASSVEAGRNQPQHF
TRBV6-5,TRBJ1-2,.,.,TGTGCCAGCAGTTACTCGGGGGGCAAGGGGGGTGGCTACACCTTC,CASSYSGGKGGGYTF
TRBV29-1,TRBJ2-7,.,.,TGCAGCGTGGCTGACTACGAGCAGTACTTC,CSVADYEQYF